This T cell receptor beta chain was sequenced in a study of CD8+ T cells in alopecia areata. General observations from the study: Scalp lesions, especially in alopecia totalis/universalis, had higher clonality than normal scalp.

To note about this clone: Its antigen remains unknown.

Isolated RNA was reverse transcribed into cDNA used as the sequencing template. Clones were sequenced by immunoSEQ multiplex PCR, and TCRdb holds only the in-frame ones, with some missing. The table lists around 120,000 clones, 50% to 55% of them singletons. Germline V CDR1 and CDR2: GTSNPN, SVGIG (reference sequence). The V gene end was trimmed by 8 bases and the J gene end by 8 bases; junction bases not matched to a gene: 14. There are 13 residues in the CDR3. Treatment given: oral pan-JAK inhibitor, 5-10 mg twice daily. This chain joins TRBV30 and TRBJ1-1; 7 bases are shared with TRBD1. The receptor was isolated from a human donor with alopecia areata. The sequenced sample was CD4+ T cells sorted from blood, obtained at week 4, from a patient treated with tofacitinib. CDR3 region: CAIEKGAYTEAFF. The DNA for the CDR3 is TGTGCCATAGAGAAGGGGGCGTATACAGAAGCTTTCTTT.